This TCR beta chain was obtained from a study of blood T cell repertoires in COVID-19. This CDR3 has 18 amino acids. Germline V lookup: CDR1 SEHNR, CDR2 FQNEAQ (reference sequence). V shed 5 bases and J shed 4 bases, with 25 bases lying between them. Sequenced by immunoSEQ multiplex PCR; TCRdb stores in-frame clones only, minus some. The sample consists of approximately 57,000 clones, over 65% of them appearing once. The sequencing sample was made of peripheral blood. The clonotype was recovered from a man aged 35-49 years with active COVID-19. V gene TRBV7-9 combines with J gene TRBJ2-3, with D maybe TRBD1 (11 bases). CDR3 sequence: CASSTGTGGLAGADTQYF. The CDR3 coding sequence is TGTGCCAGCAGCACAGGGACAGGGGGGCTAGCGGGAGCAGATACGCAGTATTTT.